These 25 T cell receptor beta chains were all obtained from the same sample, sequenced in a study of cytomegalovirus exposure and HLA in healthy donors. PCR primers comprised 60 Vbeta and 13 Jbeta primers. Data came from immunoSEQ multiplex PCR; TCRdb stores just in-frame clones and leaves some out. The profile covers more than 95,000 clones, with approximately 76% appearing a single time and about 5% taken by the ten largest. The sequenced sample was PBMCs. These receptors all come from a woman between 18 and 29 years old in good health and CMV-seropositive.

The DNA for the CDR3 is TGTGCCACCAGCAGAGACAGGATTAACTATGGCTACACCTTC. This gives the protein CATSRDRINYGYTF. The chain combines TRBV15 with TRBJ1-2; D remains unclear. The length of the CDR3 is 14 residues. CDR1 LNHNV and CDR2 YYDKDF come from the germline V gene (reference sequence). Trimming removed 0 bases from V and 1 base from J, with 6 bases in between.

The V and J genes are TRBV5-1 and TRBJ1-2, with 12 bases matching TRBD1. Germline V gene sequence: CDR1 SGHRS, CDR2 YFSETQ. This CDR3 spans 15 amino acids. The J segment lost 9 bases and the V segment lost 9 bases, leaving 15 bases of the junction unmatched. In DNA, the CDR3 is TGCGCCACCTCACGGGATGGGACAGGGGGCCAGAGCTACACCTTC. Protein: CATSRDGTGGQSYTF.

V gene TRBV5-6 combines with J gene TRBJ2-7; 9 bases agree with TRBD2. This CDR3 comprises 16 residues. V was clipped by 4 bases and J by 1 base; unmatched bases: 9. Germline V gene sequence: CDR1 SGHDT, CDR2 YYEEEE. CDR3 protein: CASSTLAGKGSYEQYV. CDR3 DNA: TGTGCCAGCAGCACCCTAGCGGGAAAGGGGTCCTACGAGCAGTACGTC.

This chain links TRBV15 with TRBJ2-5, with 9 bases lining up with TRBD2. The CDR3 is 16 residues long. V gave up 3 bases and J gave up 0 bases; unmatched junction bases: 5. CDR1 and CDR2 from the germline V gene are LNHNV and YYDKDF (reference sequence). In DNA form, the CDR3 reads TGTGCCACCAGCAGTGGTGAGCGGGAGGACCAAGAGACCCAGTACTTC. This sequence encodes CATSSGEREDQETQYF.

The chain uses TRBV5-6 and TRBJ2-3; 7 bases line up with TRBD2. The germline CDR1 and CDR2 sequences are SGHDT and YYEEEE. The CDR3 has 13 residues. Trimming removed 2 bases from V and 5 bases from J; junction bases left unmatched: 2. The CDR3 loop reads CASSLLAQDTQYF. In DNA form, the CDR3 reads TGTGCCAGCAGCTTACTAGCGCAAGATACGCAGTATTTT.

The chain has TRBV5-1 and TRBJ1-3; 7 positions agree with TRBD1. The junction had 14 bases not matched to a gene; V was cut back by 7 bases and J by 4 bases. Germline V gene data show CDR1 as SGHRS and CDR2 as YFSETQ. The CDR3 extends over 16 amino acids. CDR3 sequence reads: CASAKTGQAPGNTIYF. The CDR3 DNA reads as TGCGCCAGCGCTAAGACAGGACAGGCCCCGGGAAACACCATATATTTT.

The chain links TRBV11-1 to TRBJ2-3; TRBD2 matches at 14 bases. V lost 5 bases and J lost 5; bases outside the gene matches: 9. This CDR3 comprises 17 residues. Germline-derived CDR1 and CDR2 are SGHAT and FQDESV (reference sequence). CDR3 nucleotides: TGTGCCAGCAGCCCCTGGGGACTAGCGGGAGCAGGAGATACGCAGTATTTT. This sequence encodes CASSPWGLAGAGDTQYF.

This chain uses TRBV2 with TRBJ2-6; D is unclear. The ends were cut back, 5 bases at V and 0 bases at J, with 17 bases in the middle. The CDR3 contains 18 residues. The germline CDR1 and CDR2 sequences are SNHLY and FYNNEI. The CDR3 bases are TGTGCCAGCAGTTGGGCGCAATCCGTAGTCTCTGGGGCCAACGTCCTGACTTTC. It encodes CASSWAQSVVSGANVLTF.

V gene TRBV27 combines with J gene TRBJ2-7; 8 bases are a match to TRBD2. The J segment lost 7 bases and the V segment lost 4 bases, leaving 6 bases of the junction unmatched. The CDR3 spans 13 residues. Germline V gene sequence: CDR1 MNHEY, CDR2 SMNVEV (reference sequence). As DNA, the CDR3 is TGTGCCAGCAGTTCCCCGGGACTAGAGGAGCAGTACTTC. Its translation: CASSSPGLEEQYF.

The rearrangement links TRBV6-6 to TRBJ2-1, with 9 positions matching TRBD2. The CDR3 is made up of 13 amino acids. Germline trimming cut 1 base from V and 13 bases from J; bases unmatched to any gene: 5. The germline V gene has CDR1 MNHNY and CDR2 SVGAGI (reference sequence). The CDR3 region is CASSYLAGEKQFF. CDR3 nucleotides: TGTGCCAGCAGTTACTTAGCGGGAGAGAAACAGTTCTTC.

This chain links TRBV27 with TRBJ1-1; the D is unclear. The germline CDR1 and CDR2 sequences are MNHEY and SMNVEV (reference sequence). The CDR3 contains 15 residues. The V gene lost 0 bases and the J gene lost 0 bases, with 8 bases spanning the gap. The DNA of the CDR3 is TGTGCCAGCAGTTTATCGACGGGAATGAACACTGAAGCTTTCTTT. Residues: CASSLSTGMNTEAFF.

The chain is built from TRBV7-2 and TRBJ1-1; 9 bases match TRBD1. CDR3 length: 14 amino acids. V lost 5 bases and J lost 4; bases outside the gene matches: 5. The germline gives CDR1 SGHTA, CDR2 FQGNSA. The CDR3 here is CASSLTGGLTEAFF. Written as DNA, the CDR3 is TGTGCCAGCAGCCTCACAGGGGGCCTCACTGAAGCTTTCTTT.

V and J are TRBV5-4 and TRBJ2-7; 8 bases are a match to TRBD1. The CDR3 is 15 residues long. J lost 7 bases, V lost 0 bases, and 9 bases had no gene match. Germline CDR1 reads SGHNT; CDR2 reads YYREEE (reference sequence). CDR3 nucleotides: TGTGCCAGCAGCTTGGGGACAGGGCTTGCGCTGGAGCAGTACTTC. It specifies CASSLGTGLALEQYF.

The rearrangement links TRBV27 to TRBJ2-6; 9 bases are shared with TRBD1. In germline, CDR1 is MNHEY, CDR2 SMNVEV (reference sequence). Germline trimming cut 5 bases from V and 0 bases from J; bases unmatched to any gene: 8. The CDR3 loop spans 18 amino acids. The CDR3 DNA reads TGTGCCAGCAGTATAACCGGGACAGGGATCTCTGGGGCCAACGTCCTGACTTTC. It specifies CASSITGTGISGANVLTF. Filled out from reference TRBV27 and TRBJ2-6, the complete variable domain reads EAQVTQNPRYLITVTGKKLTVTCSQNMNHEYMSWYRQDPGLGLRQIYYSMNVEVTDKGDVPEGYKVSRKEKRNFPLILESPSPNQTSLYFCASSITGTGISGANVLTFGAGSRLTVL.

The chain employs TRBV5-1 and TRBJ1-5; 7 bases are a match to TRBD1. Germline V gives CDR1 SGHRS, CDR2 YFSETQ. V was clipped by 4 bases and J by 4 bases; unmatched bases: 5. This CDR3 is built from 14 residues. The CDR3 bases are TGCGCCAGCAGCCCGACAGGGCTAAATCAGCCCCAGCATTTT. Its protein is CASSPTGLNQPQHF.

The chain joins TRBV4-1 to TRBJ2-5; TRBD1 matches at 9 bases. This CDR3 contains 15 residues. Per the germline V gene, CDR1 is MGHRA and CDR2 is YSYEKL. Unmatched junction bases numbered 7, after V lost 4 bases and J lost 4 bases. The CDR3, as DNA: TGCGCCAGCAGCCCCAACAGGGGGCGTTCAGAGACCCAGTACTTC. Translating it yields CASSPNRGRSETQYF.

V usage is TRBV7-9 and J usage is TRBJ2-3; the match to TRBD2 covers 10 bases. The CDR3 consists of 16 residues. Germline V gene sequence: CDR1 SEHNR, CDR2 FQNEAQ (reference sequence). The ends lost 3 bases at V and 4 bases at J; junction bases unmatched: 7. CDR3: CASSFLASGSPDTQYF. The DNA for the CDR3 is TGTGCCAGCAGCTTCTTAGCTAGCGGGAGCCCAGATACGCAGTATTTT.

Regarding this clone: The same CDR3 can be traced to other DNA sequences in this sample. V usage is TRBV5-1 and J usage is TRBJ1-2, with a weak D call TRBD1 (6 bases). Trimming took off 0 bases at V and 7 bases at J, with 10 bases between the two ends. In germline, CDR1 is SGHRS, CDR2 YFSETQ. The CDR3 length is 13 residues. Here the CDR3 DNA reads TGCGCCAGCAGCTTGGGGCAGGGGTTTGGCTACACCTTC. The encoded protein is CASSLGQGFGYTF.

The chain carries TRBV2 and TRBJ1-1, with TRBD1 matching 8 bases. The length of the CDR3 is 15 residues. The germline V gene has CDR1 SNHLY and CDR2 FYNNEI. The V and J ends lost 3 bases and 2 bases, in that order; junction bases with no gene match: 5. In DNA form, the CDR3 reads TGTGCCAGCAGTGATCGAACAGGGGGAAACACTGAAGCTTTCTTT. Amino acids: CASSDRTGGNTEAFF.

V usage is TRBV6-6 and J usage is TRBJ1-1, with unresolved D. CDR1 MNHNY and CDR2 SVGAGI come from the germline V gene (reference sequence). The CDR3 runs 13 residues. V shed 8 bases and J shed 1 base, with 11 bases lying between them. As DNA, the CDR3 is TGTGCCAGCCTCTATTTAGAGAACACTGAAGCTTTCTTT. Protein: CASLYLENTEAFF.

This clone was observed a single time. This chain joins TRBV6-5 and TRBJ2-7; 12 bases align to TRBD2. CDR3 length equals 15 residues. CDR1 is MNHEY, CDR2 SVGAGI, per germline. With 6 bases clipped from V and 1 base from J, the junction kept 4 bases outside the gene matches. The CDR3 here is CASSLLAGGSYEQYF. The CDR3 coding sequence is TGTGCCAGCAGCCTCCTAGCGGGAGGGTCCTACGAGCAGTACTTC.

The chain has TRBV25-1 and TRBJ1-1, with D perhaps TRBD1 (6 bases). The ends were cut back, 5 bases at V and 4 bases at J, with 20 bases in the middle. In germline, CDR1 is MGHDK, CDR2 SYGVNS. The CDR3 contains 16 residues. CDR3 sequence reads: CASSQTRLRGATEAFF. For the CDR3, the DNA is TGTGCCAGCAGTCAGACACGGCTGCGGGGGGCCACTGAAGCTTTCTTT.

This chain connects TRBV28 to TRBJ2-3; weak D call: TRBD2 (5 bases). V was cut by 6 bases and J by 6 bases, with 19 bases left in between. CDR3 length equals 15 residues. Germline CDR1 and CDR2: MDHEN and SYDVKM. The chain's CDR3 is CASSRAVAVMDTQYF. The CDR3 region has the DNA TGTGCCAGCAGCAGAGCGGTGGCGGTTATGGATACGCAGTATTTT.

The chain combines TRBV30 with TRBJ2-7, with 9 bases that match TRBD1. Losses at the gene ends were 3 bases for V and 2 bases for J; bases not matched to a gene: 5. The germline V gene encodes CDR1 GTSNPN and CDR2 SVGIG (reference sequence). The CDR3 has 14 amino acids. DNA of the CDR3: TGTGCCTGGAGCCGGACAGGGGTGACCTACGAGCAGTACTTC. It codes for CAWSRTGVTYEQYF.

The chain carries TRBV7-9 and TRBJ1-1; the D is unclear. CDR3 length: 12 residues. The germline CDR1 and CDR2 sequences are SEHNR and FQNEAQ (reference sequence). The V end lost 8 bases, the J end lost 2 bases, and 9 bases lay between the germline ends. The CDR3 coding sequence is TGTGCCAGCCAACGGGTAAACACTGAAGCTTTCTTT. It encodes CASQRVNTEAFF.